This passage covers 17 T cell receptor beta chains from one sample sequenced in a study of monozygotic twins with inflammatory bowel disease. TCRdb reanalyzed the 5' RACE reads and collapses them to one entry per CDR3 protein, without DNA. In total, the table holds roughly 300,000 distinct CDR3 sequences. The sequencing sample was made of blood. These receptors originate from a human donor with ulcerative colitis or Crohn's disease, or a healthy co-twin of an affected twin (not recorded which).

The genes are TRBV7-9 and TRBJ2-5; the D call from TCRdb, TRBD1, cannot be confirmed without DNA. The CDR3 has 14 residues. CDR1 and CDR2 (germline): SEHNR, FQNEAQ (reference sequence). The CDR3: CASSLAVGGETQYF.

CDR3 sequence reads: CASSRRDARSSYEQYF. V gene TRBV6-1 combines with J gene TRBJ2-7; TCRdb names TRBD1, which stays unverified in the absence of DNA. Germline-derived CDR1 and CDR2 are MNHNS and SASEGT. The CDR3 is made up of 16 amino acids.

The rearrangement joins TRBV15 to TRBJ1-4; TCRdb picks TRBD1, but there is no DNA to check that call. This CDR3 has 16 amino acids. From germline, CDR1 is LNHNV and CDR2 YYDKDF (reference sequence). The CDR3 region is CATSRDGGAANEKLFF.

The rearrangement joins TRBV20-1 to TRBJ1-1; there is no DNA to check the TCRdb D call of TRBD1. CDR3 length: 14 amino acids. Per germline, CDR1 DFQATT and CDR2 SNEGSKA (reference sequence). The CDR3 sequence is CSARTRGRITEAFF.

The chain has TRBV12-3 or TRBV12-4 and TRBJ1-1; no DNA is available, so the TRBD1 call from TCRdb remains unchecked. The length of the CDR3 is 13 residues. The CDR3: CASTARGGTEAFF.

The rearrangement joins TRBV27 to TRBJ2-1; the TRBD1 assignment by TCRdb is unverifiable without DNA. Germline CDR1 MNHEY, CDR2 SMNVEV (reference sequence). The CDR3 length is 12 residues. The CDR3 loop is CASSFLGVGQFF.

This rearrangement joins TRBV6-2 or TRBV6-3 to TRBJ2-3; TCRdb's D call, TRBD1, is unchecked because there is no DNA. The CDR3 runs 15 residues. Per germline, CDR1 MNHEY and CDR2 SVGEGT. The CDR3 sequence is CASRSSGARTDTQYF.

The chain has TRBV6-5 and TRBJ2-1. Germline V gene sequence: CDR1 MNHEY, CDR2 SVGAGI. This CDR3 contains 14 residues. CDR3 sequence reads: CASSYSHSYNEQFF.

The rearrangement uses TRBV4-1 and TRBJ2-7. This CDR3 spans 13 amino acids. Germline CDR1 reads MGHRA; CDR2 reads YSYEKL. The CDR3 region is CASSPRGYDEQYF.

The chain employs TRBV5-1 and TRBJ2-5; TCRdb indicates TRBD1, and absent DNA this call remains unverified. Germline CDR1 and CDR2: SGHRS and YFSETQ. This CDR3 has 14 amino acids. This CDR3 is CASRIQAGWETQYF.

This chain connects TRBV15 to TRBJ1-1. Germline assignment: CDR1 LNHNV and CDR2 YYDKDF (reference sequence). This CDR3 region has 14 residues. The CDR3 here is CATSRDLGSTEAFF.

V is TRBV18 and J is TRBJ1-6. CDR1 and CDR2 from the germline V gene are KGHSH and LQKENI. The CDR3 runs to 15 residues. The CDR3 reads CASSLTGRYNSPLHF.

The CDR3 reads CASSLKPSADRAYGYTF. The chain is built from TRBV7-3 and TRBJ1-2; no DNA is available, so the TRBD1 call from TCRdb remains unchecked. Germline V gene lookup returns CDR1 SGHTA and CDR2 FQGTGA. This CDR3 is built from 17 residues.

The chain couples TRBV5-1 to TRBJ1-1. Germline CDR1 SGHRS, CDR2 YFSETQ. The CDR3 consists of 14 residues. CDR3 protein: CASSFRESRAEAFF.

V and J are TRBV5-1 and TRBJ2-7. The germline CDR1 and CDR2 sequences are SGHRS and YFSETQ. There are 14 residues in the CDR3. The chain's CDR3 is CASSFGAGVHEQYF.

The V call is TRBV10-3, the J call TRBJ1-6; without DNA, the TCRdb call of TRBD1 cannot be checked. There are 15 residues in the CDR3. The V gene's germline CDR1 is ENHRY and CDR2 SYGVKD. CDR3 region: CAIRDDRGLNSPLHF.

This rearrangement joins TRBV7-2 to TRBJ1-5; TCRdb's D call, TRBD1, is unchecked because there is no DNA. Germline V gene lookup returns CDR1 SGHTA and CDR2 FQGNSA. The CDR3 loop spans 15 amino acids. The CDR3: CASSGVLPGAQPQHF.